The rows below give T cell receptor beta chains drawn from one sample of a study of PD-1 blockade in classical Hodgkin lymphoma. The repertoire was sequenced with immunoSEQ multiplex PCR; TCRdb's copy has only in-frame clones and lacks some. This repertoire shows around 45,000 clones, about nine tenths found once; its top ten account for over 8%. The sequencing here drew on peripheral blood mononuclear cells (PBMCs), taken at baseline. The receptors derive from a human donor with classical Hodgkin lymphoma. Both conserved end residues are part of each CDR3. D genes are given only for firm matches. Clone size is stated in some rows and not others, as once, few, many or a class when expanded.

TGCGCCAGCAGTTCAGTCAGGGAAGCAGATACGCAGTATTTT | CASSSVREADTQYF | NA | TRBV4-1 | NA | TRBJ2-3
TGTGCCAGCAGCTCAATAATTTGGGGTCGAAAGACCCAGTACTTC | CASSSIIWGRKTQYF | NA | TRBV7-8 | NA | TRBJ2-5
TGTGCCAGCAGTGACCTTTTCGAGCAGTACTTC | CASSDLFEQYF | NA | TRBV2 | NA | TRBJ2-7
TGTGCCAGCTCACTAAGGGGGGGCGACGAGCAGTACTTC | CASSLRGGDEQYF | NA | TRBV18 | NA | TRBJ2-7
TGCGCCAGCACCCCGGCCGGACTAGTCGGAGATACGCAGTATTTT | CASTPAGLVGDTQYF | once | TRBV5-1 | TRBD2 | TRBJ2-3
TGTGCCAGCAGCTTGAGTGGCAGGGAAGCTTTCTTT | CASSLSGREAFF | few | TRBV5-6 | NA | TRBJ1-1
TGTGCCATCAGTGAGAGCTTGAGCAGCTACGAGCAGTACTTC | CAISESLSSYEQYF | NA | TRBV10-3 | NA | TRBJ2-7
TGTGCCAGCAGCTTACTGGGTTATCAGCCCCAGCATTTT | CASSLLGYQPQHF | NA | TRBV7-2 | NA | TRBJ1-5
TGTGCCAGCAGCTTAGGCCGGACGGGGCAGTACTTC | CASSLGRTGQYF | NA | TRBV7-2 | NA | TRBJ2-7
TGCAGTGCTCTCAGATGGACTGAAGCTTTCTTT | CSALRWTEAFF | NA | TRBV20-1 | NA | TRBJ1-1
TGCGCCAGCAGCCGCAGAATAGCGGGGGGGCCTGAGACCCAGTACTTC | CASSRRIAGGPETQYF | NA | TRBV5-1 | TRBD2 | TRBJ2-5
TGTGCCAGCAGCGCCTGGTGGCAGACAAGAACTTACACCGGGGAGCTGTTTTTT | CASSAWWQTRTYTGELFF | NA | TRBV21-1 | NA | TRBJ2-2
TGTGGGGTACAGGGAAACACCGGGGAGCTGTTTTTT | CGVQGNTGELFF | NA | TRBV19 | NA | TRBJ2-2
TGTGCCAGCACCCGGGGCCTGTACACCGGGGAGCTGTTTTTT | CASTRGLYTGELFF | NA | TRBV6-1 | NA | TRBJ2-2
TGTGCCAGCAGCTTGGTAGACAGGGAGTTTTACGAGCAGTACTTC | CASSLVDREFYEQYF | NA | TRBV5-4 | TRBD1 | TRBJ2-7
TGCGCCAGCAGCCAAGGGGGAGGAGAGACCCAGTACTTC | CASSQGGGETQYF | NA | TRBV4-1 | NA | TRBJ2-5
TGTGCCAGCAGTTTGCGCGGGACAGCCCTTACCTACGAGCAGTACTTC | CASSLRGTALTYEQYF | NA | TRBV27 | NA | TRBJ2-7
TGCGCCAGCAGCCACTTTCAGGCAACAGATACGCAGTATTTT | CASSHFQATDTQYF | NA | TRBV4-3 | NA | TRBJ2-3
TGTGCCAGCAACCAACCACAGGGCGAGCAGTACTTC | CASNQPQGEQYF | NA | TRBV5-6 | NA | TRBJ2-7
TGTGCCAGCAGCTCCTCCTTTGCCTCAGAGACCCAGTACTTC | CASSSSFASETQYF | NA | TRBV7-2 | NA | TRBJ2-5
TGTGCCAGCAGGCTTGGGGACAGTGCCCTTTATGGCTACACCTTC | CASRLGDSALYGYTF | NA | TRBV28 | TRBD1 | TRBJ1-2
TGTGCCAGCAGCGCGCGAAGGAGTGAGCAGTTCTTC | CASSARRSEQFF | NA | TRBV5-4 | NA | TRBJ2-1
TGTGCCAGCTACAGGGTGCGGGACACTGAAGCTTTCTTT | CASYRVRDTEAFF | once | TRBV2 | NA | TRBJ1-1
TGTGCTAGCAGACGTCCCGGGACAGGGGCCACTCTTAATTCACCCCTCCACTTT | CASRRPGTGATLNSPLHF | once | TRBV7-7 | TRBD1 | TRBJ1-6
TGTGCCAGCAGCCAGGGACTAGCGGGTGAGGGCTACGAGCAGTACTTC | CASSQGLAGEGYEQYF | NA | TRBV5-4 | TRBD2 | TRBJ2-7
TGTGCCGCCTCGACTAGCGGGGGGGCCTACGAGCAGTACTTC | CAASTSGGAYEQYF | NA | TRBV10-3 | TRBD2 | TRBJ2-7
TGTGCCAGCAGCTTACTAAAGGGTGGATACGAGCAGTACTTC | CASSLLKGGYEQYF | NA | TRBV11-2 | NA | TRBJ2-7
TGTGCCAGCAGTCCTGGGACAAGCGGCTACACCTTC | CASSPGTSGYTF | NA | TRBV27 | NA | TRBJ1-2
TGTGCCAGTAGTGTCGAGGGCATCCAAGAGACCCAGTACTTC | CASSVEGIQETQYF | once | TRBV19 | NA | TRBJ2-5
TGCGCCAGCAGCCCAGACAGCATCGGATACAATGAGCAGTTCTTC | CASSPDSIGYNEQFF | large | TRBV5-1 | NA | TRBJ2-1
TGTGCCAGCAGCTCTAGTCGGGGGACTAGCGGGAGGGCCCTAGAGCAGTTCTTC | CASSSSRGTSGRALEQFF | NA | TRBV11-2 | TRBD2 | TRBJ2-1
TGTGCCAGCAGCTTGAGGGAGTTATCCTACAATGAGCAGTTCTTC | CASSLRELSYNEQFF | NA | TRBV7-9 | NA | TRBJ2-1
TGTGCCAGCAGCATAACGACAGGGGGCGAGCAGTACTTC | CASSITTGGEQYF | NA | TRBV9 | TRBD1 | TRBJ2-7
TGTGCCAGCAGGCCCGCGCTACACCATTCCGACAATGAGCAGTTCTTC | CASRPALHHSDNEQFF | NA | TRBV21-1 | NA | TRBJ2-1